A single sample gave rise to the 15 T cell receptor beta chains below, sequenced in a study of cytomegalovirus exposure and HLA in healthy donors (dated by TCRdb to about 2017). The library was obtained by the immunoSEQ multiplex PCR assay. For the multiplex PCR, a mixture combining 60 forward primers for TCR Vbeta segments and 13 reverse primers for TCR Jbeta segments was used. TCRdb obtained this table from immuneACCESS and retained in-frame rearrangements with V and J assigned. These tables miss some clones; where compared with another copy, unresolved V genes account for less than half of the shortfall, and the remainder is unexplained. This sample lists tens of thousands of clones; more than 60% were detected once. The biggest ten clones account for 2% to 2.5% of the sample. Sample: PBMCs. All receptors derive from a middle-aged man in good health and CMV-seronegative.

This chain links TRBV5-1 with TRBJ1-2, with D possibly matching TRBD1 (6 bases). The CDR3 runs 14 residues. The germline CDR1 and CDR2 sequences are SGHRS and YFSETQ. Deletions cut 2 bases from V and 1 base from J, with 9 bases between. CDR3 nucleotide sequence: TGCGCCAGCAGCTTACAGGGCCTTAACTATGGCTACACCTTC. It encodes CASSLQGLNYGYTF.

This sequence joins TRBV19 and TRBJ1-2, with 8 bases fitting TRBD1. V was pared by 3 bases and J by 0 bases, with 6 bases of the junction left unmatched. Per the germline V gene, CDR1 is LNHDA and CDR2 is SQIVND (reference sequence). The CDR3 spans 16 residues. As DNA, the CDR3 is TGTGCCAGTAGTATTTTCAGGGGGCGGCCTAACTATGGCTACACCTTC. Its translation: CASSIFRGRPNYGYTF.

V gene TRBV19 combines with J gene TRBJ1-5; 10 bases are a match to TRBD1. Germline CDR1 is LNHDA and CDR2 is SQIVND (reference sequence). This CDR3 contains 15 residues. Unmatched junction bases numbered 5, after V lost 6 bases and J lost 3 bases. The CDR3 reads CASRLDRGYNQPQHF. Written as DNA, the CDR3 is TGTGCCAGTAGACTGGACAGGGGGTACAATCAGCCCCAGCATTTT. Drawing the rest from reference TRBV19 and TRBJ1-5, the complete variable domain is DGGITQSPKYLFRKEGQNVTLSCEQNLNHDAMYWYRQDPGQGLRLIYYSQIVNDFQKGDIAEGYSVSREKKESFPLTVTSAQKNPTAFYLCASRLDRGYNQPQHFGDGTRLSIL.

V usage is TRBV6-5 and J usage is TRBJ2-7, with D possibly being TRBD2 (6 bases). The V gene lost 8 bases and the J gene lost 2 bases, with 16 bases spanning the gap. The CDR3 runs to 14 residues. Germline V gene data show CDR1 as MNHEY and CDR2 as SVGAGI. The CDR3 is CASRIGGGAYEQYF. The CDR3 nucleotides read TGTGCCAGCCGTATCGGCGGCGGGGCCTACGAGCAGTACTTC.

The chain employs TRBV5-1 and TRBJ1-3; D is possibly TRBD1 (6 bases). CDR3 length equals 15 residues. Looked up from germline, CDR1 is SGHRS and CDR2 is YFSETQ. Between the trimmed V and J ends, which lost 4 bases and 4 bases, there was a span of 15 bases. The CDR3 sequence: CASSPRGISGNTIYF. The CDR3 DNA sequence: TGCGCCAGCAGCCCAAGGGGGATTTCCGGAAACACCATATATTTT.

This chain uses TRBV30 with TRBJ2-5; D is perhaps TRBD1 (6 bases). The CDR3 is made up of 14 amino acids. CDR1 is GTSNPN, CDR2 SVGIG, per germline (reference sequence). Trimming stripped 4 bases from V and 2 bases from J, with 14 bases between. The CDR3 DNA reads TGTGCCTGGATCCATCCGGGACATCAAGAGACCCAGTACTTC. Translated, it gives CAWIHPGHQETQYF.

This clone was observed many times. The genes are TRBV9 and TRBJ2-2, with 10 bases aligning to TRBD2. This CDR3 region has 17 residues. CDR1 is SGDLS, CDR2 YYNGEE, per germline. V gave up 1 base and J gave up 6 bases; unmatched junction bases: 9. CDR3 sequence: CASSVNRRLAGAGELFF. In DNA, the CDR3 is TGTGCCAGCAGCGTAAATCGTCGGCTAGCGGGGGCCGGGGAGCTGTTTTTT.

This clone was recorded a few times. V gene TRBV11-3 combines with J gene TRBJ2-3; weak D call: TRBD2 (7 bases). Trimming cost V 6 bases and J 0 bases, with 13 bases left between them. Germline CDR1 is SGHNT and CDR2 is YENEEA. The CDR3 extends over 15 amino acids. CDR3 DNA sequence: TGTGCCAGCAGGGGGGCGGGGGTGAGCACAGATACGCAGTATTTT. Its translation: CASRGAGVSTDTQYF.

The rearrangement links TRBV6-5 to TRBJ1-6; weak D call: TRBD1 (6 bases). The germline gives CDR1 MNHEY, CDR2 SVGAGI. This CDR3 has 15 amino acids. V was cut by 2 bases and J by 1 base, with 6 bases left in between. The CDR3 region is CASSYQGSYNSPLHF. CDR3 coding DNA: TGTGCCAGCAGTTACCAGGGGTCCTATAATTCACCCCTCCACTTT.

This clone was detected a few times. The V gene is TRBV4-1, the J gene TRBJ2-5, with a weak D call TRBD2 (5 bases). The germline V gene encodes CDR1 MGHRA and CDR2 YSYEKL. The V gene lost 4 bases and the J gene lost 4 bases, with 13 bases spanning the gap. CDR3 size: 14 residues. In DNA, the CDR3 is TGCGCCAGCAGCCCAAACGGGGTTGGAGAGACCCAGTACTTC. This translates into CASSPNGVGETQYF.

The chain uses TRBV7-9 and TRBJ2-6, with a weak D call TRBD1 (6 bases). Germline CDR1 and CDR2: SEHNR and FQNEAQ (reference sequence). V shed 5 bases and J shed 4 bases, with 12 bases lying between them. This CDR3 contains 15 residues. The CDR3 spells CASSRQDQGANVLTF. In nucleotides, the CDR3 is TGTGCCAGCAGCCGACAGGACCAGGGGGCCAACGTCCTGACTTTC.

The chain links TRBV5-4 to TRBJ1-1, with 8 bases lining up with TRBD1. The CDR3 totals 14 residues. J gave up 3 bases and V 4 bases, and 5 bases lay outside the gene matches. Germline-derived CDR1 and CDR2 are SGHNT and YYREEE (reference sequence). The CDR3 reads CASSPRTGYTEAFF. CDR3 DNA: TGTGCCAGCAGCCCTCGGACAGGGTACACTGAAGCTTTCTTT.

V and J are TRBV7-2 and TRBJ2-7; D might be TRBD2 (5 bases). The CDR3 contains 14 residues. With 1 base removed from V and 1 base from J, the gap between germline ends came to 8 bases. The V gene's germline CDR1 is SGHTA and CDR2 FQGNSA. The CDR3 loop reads CASSLVGKSYEQYF. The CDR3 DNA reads TGTGCCAGCAGCTTAGTCGGGAAATCCTACGAGCAGTACTTC.

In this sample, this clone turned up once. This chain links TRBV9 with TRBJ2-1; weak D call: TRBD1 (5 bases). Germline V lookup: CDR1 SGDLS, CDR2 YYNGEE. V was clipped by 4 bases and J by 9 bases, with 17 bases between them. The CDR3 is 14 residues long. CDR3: CASSIRTEGAEQFF. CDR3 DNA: TGTGCCAGCAGCATCCGGACGGAAGGGGCTGAGCAGTTCTTC.

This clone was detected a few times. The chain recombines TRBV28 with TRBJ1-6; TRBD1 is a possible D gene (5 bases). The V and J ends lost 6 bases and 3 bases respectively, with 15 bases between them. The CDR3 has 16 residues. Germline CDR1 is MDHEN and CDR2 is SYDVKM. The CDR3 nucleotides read TGTGCCAGCAGCCCCGCCCAGGGCGGCTATAATTCACCCCTCCACTTT. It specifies CASSPAQGGYNSPLHF.